These 5 T cell receptor beta chains were sequenced from one sample in a study of T cells after yellow fever vaccination. MiXCR, run by TCRdb on the 5' RACE reads, gives a single entry per CDR3 protein. The sample records about 74,000 distinct CDR3 sequences, roughly 6.9% being singletons. Sequenced material: CD8+ T cells sorted from PBMCs, taken about 5 days after the first yellow fever vaccination. The receptors were sampled from a man younger than 35 who received the YFV17D yellow fever vaccine.

This clonotype was detected ten times or more. This rearrangement joins TRBV25-1 to TRBJ2-1, with 10 bases matching TRBD2. There are 14 residues in the CDR3. CDR1 and CDR2 (germline): MGHDK, SYGVNS. Trimming at V came to 5 bases and at J to 7 bases, leaving 5 bases not matched to a gene. CDR3 bases: TGTGCCAGCAGTCCTCCGGGACTAGCGAATGAGCAGTTCTTC. Amino acid sequence: CASSPPGLANEQFF.

This chain joins TRBV7-9 and TRBJ2-1, with D perhaps TRBD2 (6 bases). CDR1 is SEHNR and CDR2 is FQNEAQ in the germline V gene (reference sequence). This CDR3 comprises 15 residues. Trimming took 2 bases from V and 0 from J, leaving 8 bases between them. The CDR3 region has the DNA TGTGCCAGCAGCTTAACGACTAGCTCCTACAATGAGCAGTTCTTC. Translating it yields CASSLTTSSYNEQFF.

In its sample, this clonotype was seen a few times. This chain links TRBV11-1 with TRBJ2-1; TRBD1 is a possible D gene (6 bases). The CDR3 spans 20 residues. Trimming shortened V by 2 bases and J by 1 base, and 24 bases separated the two germline ends. CDR1 and CDR2 from the germline V gene are SGHAT and FQDESV (reference sequence). The CDR3 here is CASSLLLGREKTGSYNEQFF. CDR3 sequence (DNA): TGTGCCAGCAGCTTATTACTGGGTCGGGAAAAGACAGGTTCCTACAATGAGCAGTTCTTC. The full variable domain, completed using reference TRBV11-1 and TRBJ2-1, is EAEVAQSPRYKITEKSQAVAFWCDPISGHATLYWYRQILGQGPELLVQFQDESVVDDSQLPKDRFSAERLKGVDSTLKIQPAELGDSAMYLCASSLLLGREKTGSYNEQFFGPGTRLTVL.

This clonotype was counted between two and nine times. The rearrangement joins TRBV12-3 or TRBV12-4 to TRBJ2-1; 10 nucleotides match TRBD2. The length of the CDR3 is 15 residues. J lost 2 bases, V lost 7 bases, and 5 bases had no gene match. The CDR3 loop reads CASTTLAGAYNEQFF. In DNA, the CDR3 is TGTGCCAGCACTACCCTAGCGGGGGCCTACAATGAGCAGTTCTTC.

This clonotype showed up just a few times. The chain links TRBV12-3 or TRBV12-4 to TRBJ1-6; unclear D gene. This CDR3 region has 14 residues. V was shortened by 6 bases and J by 7 bases, with 13 bases between the two germline ends. The CDR3 loop reads CASSPDRSNSPLHF. Written as DNA, the CDR3 is TGTGCCAGCAGCCCTGACCGTTCAAATTCACCCCTCCACTTT.